These 26 T cell receptor beta chains were sequenced from one sample in a study of vaccination and CD4 T cells after COVID-19 (dated by TCRdb to between 2021 and 2022). Libraries were made using PCR. The instrument given in TCRdb is Illumina iSeq 100. At the Johns Hopkins FTIC core, DNA from the cultured CD4+ T cells underwent TCR sequencing with the Oncomine TCR Beta short-read assay. TCRdb reran the public reads through fastp at Q25 and MiXCR, keeping productive beta chains. CDR3 protein sequences are deduplicated, and each keeps its most common genes and DNA. The sample table shows 7,400 or so distinct CDR3 sequences, and around 60% are seen once. The ten most abundant clones make up approximately 22% of the sample. This specimen's treatment or condition label, per the study, means: approximately 10-day PBMC culture with coronavirus spike peptide pools or control peptides (ViraFEST assay). These receptors' antigens are unknown.

Input material: CD4+ T cells from blood, cultured in vitro. These receptors all come from a human donor who had recovered from COVID-19.

V and J are TRBV12-3 or TRBV12-4 and TRBJ1-1, with a possible D match to TRBD1 (6 bases). Trimming removed 6 bases at V and 1 base at J, with 12 bases between. The CDR3 is 14 residues long. CDR3 coding DNA: TGTGCCAGCAGCGAACAGGGCAAGAACACTGAAGCTTTCTTT. The encoded protein is CASSEQGKNTEAFF.

This sequence joins TRBV20-1 and TRBJ1-2; 8 positions match TRBD1. J gave up 5 bases and V 4 bases, and 15 bases lay outside the gene matches. Germline CDR1 and CDR2: DFQATT and SNEGSKA (reference sequence). This CDR3 has 16 residues. For the CDR3, the DNA is TGCAGTGCTACCCACCTTACAGGGGGACTCAAGTATGGCTACACCTTC. This sequence encodes CSATHLTGGLKYGYTF.

This clonotype was seen once. The V gene is TRBV5-4, the J gene TRBJ2-5; D remains ambiguous. Germline values: CDR1 SGHNT, CDR2 YYREEE (reference sequence). V lost 3 bases and J lost 0, with 6 bases in between. The CDR3 has 13 residues. Here the CDR3 DNA reads TGTGCCAGCAGCTACGGCAACCAAGAGACCCAGTACTTC. Its protein product is CASSYGNQETQYF.

The chain is built from TRBV10-3 and TRBJ2-1, with 9 bases aligning to TRBD1. This CDR3 has 14 residues. Germline V gene sequence: CDR1 ENHRY, CDR2 SYGVKD. After removal of 6 bases from V and 7 bases from J, the junction contained 7 bases not matched to a gene. In nucleotides, the CDR3 is TGTGCCATCAGACAGGACAGGGGTTTAAATGAGCAGTTCTTC. It is translated as CAIRQDRGLNEQFF.

The chain uses TRBV14 and TRBJ1-4; unclear D gene. Germline V CDR1 and CDR2: SGHDN, FVKESK. The length of the CDR3 is 13 residues. The V end lost 1 base, the J end lost 5 bases, and 5 bases lay between the germline ends. The CDR3 sequence: CASSQGVNEKLFF. The DNA of the CDR3 is TGTGCCAGCAGCCAAGGAGTGAATGAAAAACTGTTTTTT.

This clonotype has a handful of counts. The chain recombines TRBV6-2 or TRBV6-3 with TRBJ2-7, with D unclear. V lost 2 bases and J lost 2, with 4 bases in between. This CDR3 is built from 12 residues. Germline assignment: CDR1 MNHEY and CDR2 SVGEGT. The CDR3: CASSYTTYEQYF. Here the CDR3 DNA reads TGTGCCAGCAGTTACACAACCTACGAGCAGTACTTC.

V gene TRBV7-8 combines with J gene TRBJ2-1; D possibly corresponds to TRBD1 (5 bases). This CDR3 has 14 residues. Germline assignment: CDR1 SGHVS and CDR2 FQNEAQ. Trimming took off 5 bases at V and 7 bases at J, with 15 bases between the two ends. CDR3 nucleotide sequence: TGTGCCAGCAGCAGGGGTGCCTTTGGGAATGAGCAGTTCTTC. This gives the protein CASSRGAFGNEQFF.

This sequence joins TRBV5-4 and TRBJ2-5; 10 nucleotides line up with TRBD2. This CDR3 region has 15 residues. Trimming cost V 3 bases and J 4 bases; bases outside gene matches: 6. CDR1 and CDR2 from the germline V gene are SGHNT and YYREEE (reference sequence). CDR3 DNA: TGTGCCAGCAGCTCTCTGGCTAGCGGGAGAGAGACCCAGTACTTC. It specifies CASSSLASGRETQYF.

With respect to this clonotype: This could be a read error, since a much larger clone is one nucleotide away. The limits of the CDR3 on the DNA are not certain, so only TCRdb's listed CDR3 is given. V and J are TRBV7-5 and TRBJ2-4; the table's D gene call, TRBD1, was not cross checked with the DNA. TRBV7-5 is assigned pseudogene status. Ends included, the CDR3 has 15 residues. The CDR3 protein is CISVPEARRDGGQYF.

The chain combines TRBV27 with TRBJ1-1, with TRBD1 as a possible D gene (5 bases). V was trimmed by 7 bases and J by 1 base, leaving 16 bases between them. The CDR3 runs to 15 residues. In germline, CDR1 is MNHEY, CDR2 SMNVEV (reference sequence). CDR3 DNA sequence: TGTGCCAGCACAAAGGTGGGACTCCCGAACACTGAAGCTTTCTTT. It yields the protein CASTKVGLPNTEAFF.

This clonotype was seen a handful of times. The genes are TRBV24-1 and TRBJ2-5; D is ambiguous. This CDR3 is built from 13 residues. The germline V and J ends were trimmed by 6 bases and 2 bases, with 9 bases remaining between them. In germline, CDR1 is KGHDR, CDR2 SFDVKD. The CDR3 sequence is CATSLTQQETQYF. In nucleotides, the CDR3 is TGTGCCACCAGTTTGACGCAGCAAGAGACCCAGTACTTC.

The chain recombines TRBV20-1 with TRBJ1-1, with 7 nucleotides matching TRBD1. After removal of 3 bases from V and 1 base from J, the junction contained 8 bases not matched to a gene. Germline lookup yields CDR1 DFQATT and CDR2 SNEGSKA (reference sequence). The CDR3 is made up of 15 amino acids. The CDR3 reads CSARRQGRSNTEAFF. DNA for the CDR3: TGCAGTGCTAGGCGACAGGGTAGGTCGAACACTGAAGCTTTCTTT.

The gene calls are TRBV9 and TRBJ1-2; a possible D gene is TRBD1 (6 bases). Germline V CDR1 and CDR2: SGDLS, YYNGEE. Trimming took off 4 bases at V and 6 bases at J, with 19 bases between the two ends. The CDR3 is 15 amino acids. The CDR3 DNA follows: TGTGCCAGCAGCCCCCAGGGGTGGGGGCAGGATGGCTACACCTTC. Protein sequence: CASSPQGWGQDGYTF.

This rearrangement joins TRBV7-8 to TRBJ2-7; D gene uncertain. V lost 2 bases and J 3 bases, leaving 2 bases between the germline ends. Germline lookup yields CDR1 SGHVS and CDR2 FQNEAQ. This CDR3 has 11 amino acids. The CDR3 coding sequence is TGTGCCAGCAGCTTACTCTACGAGCAGTACTTC. Translated, it gives CASSLLYEQYF.

The sample holds a few counts of this clonotype. The chain recombines TRBV7-8 with TRBJ1-1; 7 bases map to TRBD1. Per the germline V gene, CDR1 is SGHVS and CDR2 is FQNEAQ. The CDR3 length is 14 residues. Trimming removed 9 bases from V and 0 bases from J; junction bases left unmatched: 7. CDR3 protein: CASRRQGLNTEAFF. The DNA for the CDR3 is TGTGCCAGTCGCAGACAGGGTCTGAACACTGAAGCTTTCTTT.

This chain uses TRBV19 with TRBJ1-5; possibly TRBD1 for D (6 bases). The CDR3 length is 15 residues. Germline V gene sequence: CDR1 LNHDA, CDR2 SQIVND (reference sequence). V was pared by 5 bases and J by 0 bases, with 11 bases between. CDR3 loop: CASSEQGHSNQPQHF. The CDR3 DNA reads as TGTGCCAGTAGTGAGCAGGGACATAGCAATCAGCCCCAGCATTTT.

This clonotype turned up a few times. This chain links TRBV7-2 with TRBJ1-5; 7 nucleotides line up with TRBD1. The CDR3 totals 15 residues. Unmatched junction bases numbered 6, after V lost 1 base and J lost 6 bases. Germline V gene lookup returns CDR1 SGHTA and CDR2 FQGNSA. The CDR3 is CASSLGQGRGQPQHF. Written as DNA, the CDR3 is TGTGCCAGCAGCTTAGGACAGGGACGGGGTCAGCCCCAGCATTTT.

The sample holds a few counts of this clonotype. The rearrangement joins TRBV6-5 to TRBJ1-2; D ambiguous. V was clipped by 0 bases and J by 0 bases, with 8 bases between them. The CDR3 consists of 15 residues. CDR1 MNHEY and CDR2 SVGAGI come from the germline V gene. This chain's CDR3 is CASSYSSRSNYGYTF. CDR3 coding DNA: TGTGCCAGCAGTTACTCGAGTCGGTCTAACTATGGCTACACCTTC.

The genes are TRBV28 and TRBJ2-2, with TRBD2 matching 7 bases. V lost 5 bases, J lost 4 bases, and 7 bases stayed unmatched. CDR3 size: 15 residues. Germline values: CDR1 MDHEN, CDR2 SYDVKM. The CDR3 is CASSDAGVGTGELFF. DNA of the CDR3: TGTGCCAGCAGTGACGCGGGAGTGGGCACCGGGGAGCTGTTTTTT.

This sequence joins TRBV24-1 and TRBJ2-5; TRBD2 might be the D (6 bases). V was trimmed by 6 bases and J by 1 base, leaving 20 bases between them. This CDR3 spans 17 amino acids. Germline V gives CDR1 KGHDR, CDR2 SFDVKD. This CDR3 is CATSTGTLSALQETQYF. The CDR3 nucleotides read TGTGCCACCAGTACCGGGACTCTTAGCGCCCTCCAAGAGACCCAGTACTTC.

The chain uses TRBV6-2 or TRBV6-3 and TRBJ2-7; D unresolved. V was pared by 3 bases and J by 2 bases, with 8 bases between. Germline CDR1 is MNHEY and CDR2 is SVGEGT. The CDR3 is 13 residues long. The CDR3 is CASSYLRAYEQYF. Written as DNA, the CDR3 is TGTGCCAGCAGTTATTTAAGGGCCTACGAGCAGTACTTC.

The chain uses TRBV6-1 and TRBJ2-7; TRBD1 aligns across 8 bases. The CDR3 spans 13 residues. Trimming took 3 bases from V and 2 from J; bases not matched to a gene: 0. The germline V gene encodes CDR1 MNHNS and CDR2 SASEGT. The CDR3 coding sequence is TGTGCCAGCAGTGACAGGGGGCCCTACGAGCAGTACTTC. Its translation: CASSDRGPYEQYF.

The chain employs TRBV7-2 and TRBJ1-5; D ambiguous. The CDR3 contains 16 residues. The germline CDR1 and CDR2 sequences are SGHTA and FQGNSA. The germline V and J ends were trimmed by 6 bases and 2 bases, with 17 bases remaining between them. The CDR3 loop reads CASSSRPLYGNQPQHF. The CDR3 nucleotides are TGTGCCAGCAGTTCTCGCCCGTTATACGGCAATCAGCCCCAGCATTTT.

The chain combines TRBV30 with TRBJ2-7; D ambiguous. Germline CDR1 reads GTSNPN; CDR2 reads SVGIG (reference sequence). The CDR3 contains 14 residues. Deletions cut 3 bases from V and 2 bases from J, with 14 bases between. The CDR3 region is CAWRRRARTYEQYF. CDR3 nucleotides: TGTGCCTGGAGGCGTAGGGCCAGAACCTACGAGCAGTACTTC.

As concerns this clonotype: One end of the junction varies from germline; a read error may be responsible. The chain employs TRBV7-3 and TRBJ2-5, with 7 bases that match TRBD2. CDR3 length: 14 residues. Germline CDR1 and CDR2: SGHTA and FQGTGA. The CDR3 protein is CASSLKGRGETQYF. In DNA, the CDR3 is TGTGCCAGCAGTTTAAAGGGGAGGGGAGAGACCCAGTACTTC.

Points on this clonotype: The germline gene is not matched at one end of the junction; a read error may be the cause. The chain combines TRBV7-7 with TRBJ2-3; 10 nucleotides align to TRBD1. Per germline, CDR1 SSHAT and CDR2 FNYEAQ (reference sequence). This CDR3 has 15 amino acids. CDR3 protein: CASSSTGGLTDTQYF. The DNA for the CDR3 is TGTGCTAGCAGCTCGACAGGGGGCCTCACAGATACGCAGTATTTT.